This T cell receptor (beta chain) originates from a study of siplizumab effects on memory and regulatory T cells. Study outcomes and limitations: Naive T cells were seen as more diverse than memory cells and as major alloresponse contributors. Roughly 80-95% of dividing CD4+ or CD8+ clones were without an attributable naive or memory phenotype. Proliferating Tregs in siplizumab cultures were never verified as suppressive. The alloreactive clones that mapped to unstimulated subsets made up only a minor fraction.

In regard to this clone: What it binds is not known.

The germline CDR1 and CDR2 sequences are MNHEY and SVGAGI. The V and J ends lost 3 bases and 6 bases respectively, with 12 bases between them. The CDR3 length is 13 residues. Sequenced by immunoSEQ multiplex PCR; TCRdb stores in-frame clones only, minus some. The data contain tens of thousands of clones, about 89% of them singletons. The TCR was taken from a human donor in good health. Sequencing used CD8+ T cells sorted from blood. J is TRBJ2-7 and V is TRBV6-5, with D tentatively TRBD1 (6 bases). The CDR3 DNA reads TGTGCCAGCAGTTATGGGACATACGGCGAGCAGTACTTC. It codes for CASSYGTYGEQYF.